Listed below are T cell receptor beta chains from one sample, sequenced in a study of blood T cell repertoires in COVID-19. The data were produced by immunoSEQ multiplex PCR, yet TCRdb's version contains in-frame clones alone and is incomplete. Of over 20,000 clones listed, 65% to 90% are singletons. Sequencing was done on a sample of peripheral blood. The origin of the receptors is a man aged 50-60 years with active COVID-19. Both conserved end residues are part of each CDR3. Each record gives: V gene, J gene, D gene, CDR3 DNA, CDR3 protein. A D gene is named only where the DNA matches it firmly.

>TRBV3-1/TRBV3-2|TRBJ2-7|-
TGTGCCAGCAGCCAGGGAAGGACAGCTCAGGGTAGGCGGGAGCAGTACTTC
CASSQGRTAQGRREQYF
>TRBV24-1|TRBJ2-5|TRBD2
TGTGCCACCAGTGATTTGGCGGGGGAACAAGAGACCCAGTACTTC
CATSDLAGEQETQYF
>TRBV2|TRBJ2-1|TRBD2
TGTGCCAGAAACGACGGGGGGGCCGGGTACAATGAGCAGTTCTTC
CARNDGGAGYNEQFF
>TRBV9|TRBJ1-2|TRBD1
TGTGCCAGCAGCGTCGGGACAGGGAAAGAGGATGGCTACACCTTC
CASSVGTGKEDGYTF
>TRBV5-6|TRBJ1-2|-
TGTGCCAGCAGTCAGGACAGCTATGGCTACACCTTC
CASSQDSYGYTF
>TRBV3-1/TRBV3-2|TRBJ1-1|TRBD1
TGTGCCAGCCCCGGACAGGATTCGAACACTGAAGCTTTCTTT
CASPGQDSNTEAFF
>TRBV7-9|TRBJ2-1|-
TGTGCCAGCAGCCGGCCGAGGGGGACCGACAATGAGCAGTTCTTC
CASSRPRGTDNEQFF
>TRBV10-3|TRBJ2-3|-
TGTGCCATCAGTGGGGGGGCGGGACAGAGATCAGATACGCAGTATTTT
CAISGGAGQRSDTQYF
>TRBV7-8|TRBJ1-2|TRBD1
TGTGCCAGCAGCGAGGGACAGGGGTATGGCTACACCTTC
CASSEGQGYGYTF
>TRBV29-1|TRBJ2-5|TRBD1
TGCAGCGCTAAACTGGGTACAGGGGGCTCGGAGACCCAGTACTTC
CSAKLGTGGSETQYF
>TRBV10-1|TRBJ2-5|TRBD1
TGCGCCAGCAGCAGGGACAGGCCTATGGAGACCCAGTACTTC
CASSRDRPMETQYF